These 5 T cell receptor beta chains originate from one sample sequenced in a study of long-term antiretroviral therapy in people with HIV. Survey level was the resolution at which the v3.0 immunoSEQ assay ran. Here immunoSEQ multiplex PCR was the method, and the copy in TCRdb shows in-frame clones only, minus some. The sample carries 40,000 to 60,000 clones, about 86% recorded once. The sample was unsorted PBMCs, taken 0.8 years after starting antiretroviral therapy. These receptors all stem from a woman aged 18-29 years with HIV.

The rearrangement joins TRBV28 to TRBJ2-1, with 9 positions matching TRBD1. The V and J ends lost 7 bases and 9 bases, in that order; junction bases with no gene match: 13. Germline V lookup: CDR1 MDHEN, CDR2 SYDVKM. The CDR3 runs 15 residues. The CDR3 protein is CASKIAGTGPREQFF. The CDR3 DNA is TGTGCCAGCAAAATAGCCGGGACAGGGCCTCGTGAGCAGTTCTTC.

The chain is built from TRBV6-5 and TRBJ2-1; the D is unclear. The CDR3 consists of 15 residues. The germline V gene encodes CDR1 MNHEY and CDR2 SVGAGI. The germline V and J ends were trimmed by 0 bases and 1 base, with 7 bases remaining between them. CDR3 in DNA: TGTGCCAGCAGTTACTCACGTCCTTCCTACAATGAGCAGTTCTTC. It translates to CASSYSRPSYNEQFF.

This chain joins TRBV6-5 and TRBJ1-2; D is ambiguous. Trimming stripped 0 bases from V and 1 base from J, with 9 bases between. Germline lookup yields CDR1 MNHEY and CDR2 SVGAGI. The CDR3 covers 15 residues. The CDR3, as DNA: TGTGCCAGCAGTTACTCGCGGGGAAGTAACTATGGCTACACCTTC. It is translated as CASSYSRGSNYGYTF.

This clone occurred a few times. The chain has TRBV5-4 and TRBJ2-7; 8 bases line up with TRBD1. The ends lost 1 base at V and 6 bases at J; junction bases unmatched: 3. Germline CDR1 and CDR2: SGHNT and YYREEE (reference sequence). This CDR3 comprises 13 residues. CDR3 sequence: CASSLSGTGEQYF. CDR3 coding DNA: TGTGCCAGCAGCTTGTCTGGGACAGGCGAGCAGTACTTC.

This clone has a single count. The J gene is TRBJ2-7, the V gene TRBV9; D ambiguous. Per the germline V gene, CDR1 is SGDLS and CDR2 is YYNGEE. This CDR3 has 15 amino acids. V was pared by 0 bases and J by 3 bases, with 13 bases between. CDR3 DNA: TGTGCCAGCAGCGTAGGCTACGGATCGGGCTACGAGCAGTACTTC. This encodes CASSVGYGSGYEQYF.